A single sample gave rise to the 21 T cell receptor beta chains below, sequenced in a study of T cell changes during pregnancy in multiple sclerosis. Libraries were prepared by immunoSEQ multiplex PCR; TCRdb keeps only in-frame clonotypes and omits some of them. The table includes about 80,000 clones, around 93% detected once. This specimen was peripheral blood, taken in the third trimester of pregnancy. The receptors were gathered from a female donor with multiple sclerosis, enrolled in a pregnancy study.

This rearrangement joins TRBV5-1 to TRBJ1-6; 10 bases are shared with TRBD1. The trim removed 3 bases at V and 9 bases at J, leaving 6 bases unmatched. In germline, CDR1 is SGHRS, CDR2 YFSETQ. The CDR3 spans 15 residues. CDR3 in amino acids: CASSWGQGKTSPLHF. In DNA form, the CDR3 reads TGCGCCAGCAGCTGGGGACAGGGGAAAACTTCACCCCTCCACTTT.

The chain combines TRBV18 with TRBJ1-1, with 7 nucleotides matching TRBD1. CDR3 length: 14 amino acids. The ends lost 3 bases at V and 7 bases at J; junction bases unmatched: 8. CDR1 is KGHSH, CDR2 LQKENI, per germline. This CDR3 reads CASSPGTAPNEAFF. The CDR3 DNA reads TGTGCCAGCTCACCCGGGACAGCCCCTAATGAAGCTTTCTTT.

The V call is TRBV5-1, the J call TRBJ2-3, with 9 bases fitting TRBD1. V dropped 8 bases and J dropped 3; count of bases not matched to a gene: 4. This CDR3 has 13 residues. The germline V gene has CDR1 SGHRS and CDR2 YFSETQ. This CDR3 is CASYRGLTDTQYF. Written as DNA, the CDR3 is TGCGCCAGTTACAGGGGGCTAACAGATACGCAGTATTTT.

This sequence joins TRBV4-1 and TRBJ1-1; D gene ambiguous. V lost 1 base to trimming and J lost 1 base, with 13 bases between them. Per germline, CDR1 MGHRA and CDR2 YSYEKL. The CDR3 contains 16 residues. This chain's CDR3 is CASSQGGGRPNTEAFF. In DNA form, the CDR3 reads TGCGCCAGCAGCCAAGGAGGCGGCAGACCGAACACTGAAGCTTTCTTT.

This chain uses TRBV27 with TRBJ2-4, with TRBD1 matching over 8 bases. This CDR3 has 17 residues. V was clipped by 5 bases and J by 3 bases; unmatched bases: 12. CDR1 is MNHEY and CDR2 is SMNVEV in the germline V gene (reference sequence). CDR3 DNA sequence: TGTGCCAGCAGTCCGCTCCAGGGGGCTAGCGTCAAAAACATTCAGTACTTC. Translation: CASSPLQGASVKNIQYF.

The chain has TRBV15 and TRBJ1-2; 7 bases align to TRBD1. The trim removed 0 bases at V and 7 bases at J, leaving 5 bases unmatched. This CDR3 has 14 residues. Germline V gene lookup returns CDR1 LNHNV and CDR2 YYDKDF (reference sequence). CDR3 DNA: TGTGCCACCAGCAGAGACAGGGGGATCCGTGGCTACACCTTC. Translating it yields CATSRDRGIRGYTF.

This chain links TRBV5-1 with TRBJ2-7; 7 positions agree with TRBD1. The CDR3 is made up of 16 amino acids. J gave up 2 bases and V 5 bases, and 13 bases lay outside the gene matches. CDR1 SGHRS and CDR2 YFSETQ come from the germline V gene. The CDR3 reads CASSPLTDRVPYEQYF. Written as DNA, the CDR3 is TGCGCCAGCAGTCCACTGACAGACAGGGTTCCCTACGAGCAGTACTTC.

The chain is built from TRBV7-3 and TRBJ2-3, with unresolved D. The CDR3 has 13 amino acids. Trimming removed 4 bases from V and 5 bases from J, with 10 bases in between. Germline CDR1 and CDR2: SGHTA and FQGTGA. The CDR3, as DNA: TGTGCCAGCAGCTCCATCCGAGAAGATACGCAGTATTTT. Its protein product is CASSSIREDTQYF.

The chain joins TRBV27 to TRBJ2-7, with 8 bases that match TRBD1. V trimming: 5 bases; J trimming: 4 bases; junction bases outside the gene matches: 10. The CDR3 consists of 15 residues. Germline lookup yields CDR1 MNHEY and CDR2 SMNVEV (reference sequence). The CDR3 spells CASSLGTGRTYEQYF. Written as DNA, the CDR3 is TGTGCCAGCAGTCTAGGGACAGGTCGAACTTACGAGCAGTACTTC.

V usage is TRBV7-8 and J usage is TRBJ2-1; D is perhaps TRBD2 (7 bases). Germline V gene data show CDR1 as SGHVS and CDR2 as FQNEAQ. Deletions cut 1 base from V and 5 bases from J, with 21 bases between. The CDR3 runs to 18 residues. The CDR3 is CASSLDGGAPRRNNEQFF. As DNA, the CDR3 is TGTGCCAGCAGCTTAGATGGGGGGGCACCCAGGAGAAACAATGAGCAGTTCTTC.

CDR3 in amino acids: CASSQPPGHSNTEAFF. In DNA form, the CDR3 reads TGCGCCAGCAGCCAACCCCCGGGACACTCAAACACTGAAGCTTTCTTT. The rearrangement links TRBV4-1 to TRBJ1-1; weak D call: TRBD1 (6 bases). CDR3 length equals 16 residues. Trimming took off 2 bases at V and 2 bases at J, with 15 bases between the two ends. The germline V gene has CDR1 MGHRA and CDR2 YSYEKL.

This chain connects TRBV5-6 to TRBJ2-7; maybe TRBD1 (6 bases). The CDR3 length is 17 residues. Germline loops: CDR1 SGHDT, CDR2 YYEEEE. Trimming removed 4 bases from V and 3 bases from J, with 23 bases in between. The CDR3 loop reads CASSAAWGQVTVYEQYF. The CDR3 coding sequence is TGTGCCAGCAGCGCCGCGTGGGGACAAGTTACGGTCTACGAGCAGTACTTC.

V usage is TRBV19 and J usage is TRBJ2-2; TRBD1 aligns across 7 bases. The CDR3 is 14 residues long. With 5 bases clipped from V and 5 bases from J, the junction kept 5 bases outside the gene matches. Germline CDR1 is LNHDA and CDR2 is SQIVND (reference sequence). CDR3 sequence: CASSPGGGTGELFF. DNA for the CDR3: TGTGCCAGTAGTCCAGGGGGTGGAACCGGGGAGCTGTTTTTT.

The chain uses TRBV6-4 and TRBJ2-3; the match to TRBD2 covers 9 bases. Germline V gene data show CDR1 as MRHNA and CDR2 as SNTAGT. Trimming cost V 4 bases and J 5 bases; bases outside gene matches: 19. The CDR3 loop spans 19 amino acids. The CDR3 here is CASSGDGERGAVLEDTQYF. The CDR3 DNA reads TGTGCCAGCAGTGGGGACGGGGAGCGGGGGGCAGTTTTAGAAGATACGCAGTATTTT.

The V and J genes are TRBV6-4 and TRBJ2-3; D is unresolved. V lost 3 bases to trimming and J lost 2 bases, with 6 bases between them. Germline CDR1 MRHNA, CDR2 SNTAGT. The CDR3 extends over 13 amino acids. CDR3 in amino acids: CASSELATDTQYF. In DNA, the CDR3 is TGTGCCAGCAGTGAGTTGGCCACAGATACGCAGTATTTT.

The chain couples TRBV4-1 to TRBJ1-5; D call uncertain. This CDR3 comprises 15 residues. The germline V and J ends were trimmed by 4 bases and 0 bases, with 10 bases remaining between them. Per germline, CDR1 MGHRA and CDR2 YSYEKL. CDR3 coding DNA: TGCGCCAGCAGCCTTCCCGGGTATAGCAATCAGCCCCAGCATTTT. It is translated as CASSLPGYSNQPQHF.

The chain employs TRBV2 and TRBJ2-7; 9 bases match TRBD1. With V trimmed by 6 bases and J by 3 bases, 6 bases remained unmatched. CDR3 length: 14 amino acids. The V gene's germline CDR1 is SNHLY and CDR2 FYNNEI. The CDR3: CASRGGTGIYEQYF. CDR3 in DNA: TGTGCCAGCAGGGGGGGGACAGGGATCTACGAGCAGTACTTC. Filled out from reference TRBV2 and TRBJ2-7, the complete variable domain reads EPEVTQTPSHQVTQMGQEVILRCVPISNHLYFYWYRQILGQKVEFLVSFYNNEISEKSEIFDDQFSVERPDGSNFTLKIRSTKLEDSAMYFCASRGGTGIYEQYFGPGTRLTVT.

The chain combines TRBV6-6 with TRBJ2-4; D is ambiguous. V was trimmed by 0 bases and J by 1 base, leaving 7 bases between them. The germline gives CDR1 MNHNY, CDR2 SVGAGI (reference sequence). The CDR3 sequence is 15 residues long. The chain's CDR3 is CASSYSVEAKNIQYF. In nucleotides, the CDR3 is TGTGCCAGCAGTTACTCGGTGGAGGCCAAAAACATTCAGTACTTC.

This sequence joins TRBV19 and TRBJ2-3; 9 bases line up with TRBD1. J was trimmed by 2 bases and V by 5 bases; bases with no gene match: 8. The germline V gene encodes CDR1 LNHDA and CDR2 SQIVND (reference sequence). CDR3 length: 16 residues. In DNA form, the CDR3 reads TGTGCCAGTAGTCCGAGACAGGGGGTCCCCACAGATACGCAGTATTTT. Amino acid sequence: CASSPRQGVPTDTQYF.

The chain joins TRBV2 to TRBJ2-1, with unresolved D. The CDR3 contains 11 residues. The germline gives CDR1 SNHLY, CDR2 FYNNEI. Trimming stripped 10 bases from V and 8 bases from J, with 12 bases between. CDR3 in amino acids: CAKHGGYEQFF. The CDR3, as DNA: TGTGCCAAGCACGGCGGCTATGAGCAGTTCTTC.

J is TRBJ2-5 and V is TRBV5-4, with D unresolved. This CDR3 is 14 amino acids long. Germline V gene sequence: CDR1 SGHNT, CDR2 YYREEE (reference sequence). Trimming shortened V by 1 base and J by 2 bases, and 9 bases separated the two germline ends. CDR3 in amino acids: CASSLFGRQETQYF. The DNA for the CDR3 is TGTGCCAGCAGCTTGTTCGGCAGGCAAGAGACCCAGTACTTC.